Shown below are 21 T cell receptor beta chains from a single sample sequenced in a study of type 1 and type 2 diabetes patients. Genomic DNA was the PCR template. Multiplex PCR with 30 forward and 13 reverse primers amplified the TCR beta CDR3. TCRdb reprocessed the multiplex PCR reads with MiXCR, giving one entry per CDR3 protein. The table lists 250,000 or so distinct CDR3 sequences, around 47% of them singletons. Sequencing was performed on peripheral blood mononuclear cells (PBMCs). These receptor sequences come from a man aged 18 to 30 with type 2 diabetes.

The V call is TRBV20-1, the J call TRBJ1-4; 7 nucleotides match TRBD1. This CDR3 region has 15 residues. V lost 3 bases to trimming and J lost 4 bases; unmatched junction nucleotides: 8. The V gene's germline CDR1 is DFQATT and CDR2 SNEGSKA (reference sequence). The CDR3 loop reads CSARWETGLNEKLFF. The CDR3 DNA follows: TGCAGTGCTAGGTGGGAGACAGGGCTTAATGAAAAACTGTTTTTT.

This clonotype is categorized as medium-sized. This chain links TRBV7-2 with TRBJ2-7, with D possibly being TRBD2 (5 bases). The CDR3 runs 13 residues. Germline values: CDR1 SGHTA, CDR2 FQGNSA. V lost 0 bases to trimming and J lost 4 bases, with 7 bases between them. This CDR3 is CASSLAPGYEQYF. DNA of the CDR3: TGTGCCAGCAGCTTAGCCCCGGGATACGAGCAGTACTTC.

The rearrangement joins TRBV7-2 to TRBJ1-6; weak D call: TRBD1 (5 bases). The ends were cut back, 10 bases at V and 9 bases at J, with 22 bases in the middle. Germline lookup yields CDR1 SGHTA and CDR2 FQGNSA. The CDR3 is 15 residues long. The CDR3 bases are TGTGCCACCAGTGATTTTGAAGGGGCCCTTTCACCCCTCCACTTT. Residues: CATSDFEGALSPLHF.

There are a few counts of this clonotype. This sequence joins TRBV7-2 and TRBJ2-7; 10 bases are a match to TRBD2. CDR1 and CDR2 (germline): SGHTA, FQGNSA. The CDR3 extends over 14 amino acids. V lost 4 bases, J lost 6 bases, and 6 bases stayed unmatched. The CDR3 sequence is CASSSGLAEREQYF. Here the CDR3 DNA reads TGTGCCAGCAGCTCTGGACTAGCGGAACGCGAGCAGTACTTC.

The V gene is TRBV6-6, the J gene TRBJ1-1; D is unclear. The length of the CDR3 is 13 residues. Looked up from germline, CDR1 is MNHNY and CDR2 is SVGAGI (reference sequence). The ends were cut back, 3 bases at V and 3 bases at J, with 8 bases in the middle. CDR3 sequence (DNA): TGTGCCAGCAGTTATCTGAGGGACACTGAAGCTTTCTTT. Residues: CASSYLRDTEAFF.

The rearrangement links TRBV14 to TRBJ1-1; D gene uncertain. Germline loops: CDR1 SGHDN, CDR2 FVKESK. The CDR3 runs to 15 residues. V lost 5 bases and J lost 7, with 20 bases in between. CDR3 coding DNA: TGTGCCAGCAGCGCCTCAAATGGCGAACAGATTGAAGCTTTCTTT. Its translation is CASSASNGEQIEAFF.

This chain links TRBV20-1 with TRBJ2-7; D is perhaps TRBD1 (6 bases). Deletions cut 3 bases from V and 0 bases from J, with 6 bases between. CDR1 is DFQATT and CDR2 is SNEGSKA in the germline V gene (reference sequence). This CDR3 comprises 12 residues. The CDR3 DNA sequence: TGCAGTGCTAGGGACAGCTCCTACGAGCAGTACTTC. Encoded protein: CSARDSSYEQYF.

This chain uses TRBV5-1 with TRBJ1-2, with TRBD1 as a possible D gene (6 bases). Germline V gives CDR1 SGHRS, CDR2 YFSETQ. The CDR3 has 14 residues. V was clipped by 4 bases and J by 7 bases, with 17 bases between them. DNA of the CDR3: TGCGCCAGCAGCCCGCTTACAGGGCCGGGTGGCTACACCTTC. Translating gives CASSPLTGPGGYTF.

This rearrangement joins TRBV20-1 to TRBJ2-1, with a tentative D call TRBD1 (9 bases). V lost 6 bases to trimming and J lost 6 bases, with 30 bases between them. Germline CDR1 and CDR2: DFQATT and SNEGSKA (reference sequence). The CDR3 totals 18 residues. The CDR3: CSAKHGTGRLAGFNEQFF. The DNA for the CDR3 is TGCAGTGCCAAGCACGGGACAGGGAGGTTAGCGGGGTTCAATGAGCAGTTCTTC.

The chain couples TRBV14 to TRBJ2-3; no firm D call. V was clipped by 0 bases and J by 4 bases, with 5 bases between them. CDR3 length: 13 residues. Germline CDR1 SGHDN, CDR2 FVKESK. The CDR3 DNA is TGTGCCAGCAGCCAAGATCCCGCAGATACGCAGTATTTT. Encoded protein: CASSQDPADTQYF.

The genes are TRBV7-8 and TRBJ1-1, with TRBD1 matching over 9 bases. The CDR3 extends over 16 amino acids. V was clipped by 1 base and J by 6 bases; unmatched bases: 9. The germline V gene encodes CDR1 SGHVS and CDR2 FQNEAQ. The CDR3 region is CASSLDNRGLLAEAFF. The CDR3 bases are TGTGCCAGCAGCTTAGATAACAGGGGGCTATTGGCTGAAGCTTTCTTT.

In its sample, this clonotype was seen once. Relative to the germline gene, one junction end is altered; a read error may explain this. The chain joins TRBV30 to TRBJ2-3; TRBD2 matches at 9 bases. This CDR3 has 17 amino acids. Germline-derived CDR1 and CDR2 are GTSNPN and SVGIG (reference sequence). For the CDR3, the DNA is TGTGCCTGGAGTACTTTCCCTCTGGCGGGAGGGACAGATACGCGGTATTTT. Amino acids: CAWSTFPLAGGTDTRYF. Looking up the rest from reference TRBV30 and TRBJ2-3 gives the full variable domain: SQTIHQWPATLVQPVGSPLSLECTVEGTSNPNLYWYRQAAGRGLQLLFYSVGIGQISSEVPQNLSASRPQDRQFILSSKKLLLSDSGFYLCAWSTFPLAGGTDTRYFGPGTRLTVL.

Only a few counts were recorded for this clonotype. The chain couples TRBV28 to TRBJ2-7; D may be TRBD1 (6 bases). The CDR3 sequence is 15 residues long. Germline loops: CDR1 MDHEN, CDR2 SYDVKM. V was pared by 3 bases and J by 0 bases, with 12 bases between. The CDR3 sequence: CASSFPGESSYEQYF. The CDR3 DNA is TGTGCCAGCAGTTTCCCAGGGGAGAGCTCCTACGAGCAGTACTTC. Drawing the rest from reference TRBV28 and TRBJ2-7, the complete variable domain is DVKVTQSSRYLVKRTGEKVFLECVQDMDHENMFWYRQDPGLGLRLIYFSYDVKMKEKGDIPEGYSVSREKKERFSLILESASTNQTSMYLCASSFPGESSYEQYFGPGTRLTVT.

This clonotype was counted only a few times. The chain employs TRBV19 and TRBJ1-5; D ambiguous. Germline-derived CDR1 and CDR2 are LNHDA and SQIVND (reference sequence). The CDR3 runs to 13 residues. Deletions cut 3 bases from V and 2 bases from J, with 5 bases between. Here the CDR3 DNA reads TGTGCCAGTAGTATTATAGGCAATCAGCCCCAGCATTTT. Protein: CASSIIGNQPQHF. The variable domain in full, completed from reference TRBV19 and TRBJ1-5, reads DGGITQSPKYLFRKEGQNVTLSCEQNLNHDAMYWYRQDPGQGLRLIYYSQIVNDFQKGDIAEGYSVSREKKESFPLTVTSAQKNPTAFYLCASSIIGNQPQHFGDGTRLSIL.

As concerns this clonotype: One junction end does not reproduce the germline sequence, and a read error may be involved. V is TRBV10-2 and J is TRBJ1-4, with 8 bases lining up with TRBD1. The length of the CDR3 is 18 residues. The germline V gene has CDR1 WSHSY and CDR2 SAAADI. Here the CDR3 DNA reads TGTGCCAGCAGTGGGGGGAGACAGGGGTCTGCAACTAATGAAAAACTGTTTTTT. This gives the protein CASSGGRQGSATNEKLFF.

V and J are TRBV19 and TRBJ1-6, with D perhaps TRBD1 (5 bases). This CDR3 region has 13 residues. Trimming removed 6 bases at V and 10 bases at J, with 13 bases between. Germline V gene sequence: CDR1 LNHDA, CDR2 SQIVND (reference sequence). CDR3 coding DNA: TGTGCCAGTAGGTCTGGGGCATACTCACCCCTCCACTTT. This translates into CASRSGAYSPLHF. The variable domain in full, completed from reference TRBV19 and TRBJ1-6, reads DGGITQSPKYLFRKEGQNVTLSCEQNLNHDAMYWYRQDPGQGLRLIYYSQIVNDFQKGDIAEGYSVSREKKESFPLTVTSAQKNPTAFYLCASRSGAYSPLHFGNGTRLTVT.

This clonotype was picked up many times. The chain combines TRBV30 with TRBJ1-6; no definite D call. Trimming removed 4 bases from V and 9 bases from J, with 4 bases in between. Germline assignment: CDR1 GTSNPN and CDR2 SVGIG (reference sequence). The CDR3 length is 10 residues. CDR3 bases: TGTGCCTGGACGCGTTCACCCCTCCACTTT. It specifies CAWTRSPLHF.

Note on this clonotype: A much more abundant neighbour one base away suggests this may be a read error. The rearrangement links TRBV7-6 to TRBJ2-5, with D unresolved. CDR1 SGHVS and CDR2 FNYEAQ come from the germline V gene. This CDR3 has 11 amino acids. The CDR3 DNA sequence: TGTGCCAGCAGCTTACAAGGGACCCAGTACTTC. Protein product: CASSLQGTQYF. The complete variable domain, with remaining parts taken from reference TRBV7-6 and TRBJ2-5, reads GAGVSQSPRYKVTKRGQDVALRCDPISGHVSLYWYRQALGQGPEFLTYFNYEAQQDKSGLPNDRFSAERPEGSISTLTIQRTEQRDSAMYRCASSLQGTQYFGPGTRLLVL.

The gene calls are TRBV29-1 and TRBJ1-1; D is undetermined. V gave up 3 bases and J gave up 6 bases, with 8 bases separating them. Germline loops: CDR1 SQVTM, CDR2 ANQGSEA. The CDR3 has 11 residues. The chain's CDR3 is CSVESRSEAFF. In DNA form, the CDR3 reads TGCAGCGTTGAGTCTAGATCTGAAGCTTTCTTT.

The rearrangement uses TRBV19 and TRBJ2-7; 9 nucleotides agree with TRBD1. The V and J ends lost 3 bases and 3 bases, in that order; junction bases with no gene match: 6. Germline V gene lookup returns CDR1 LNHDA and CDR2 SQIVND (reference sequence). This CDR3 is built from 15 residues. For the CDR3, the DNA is TGTGCCAGTAGTATTCCGGGACAGGGATTCTACGAGCAGTACTTC. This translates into CASSIPGQGFYEQYF.

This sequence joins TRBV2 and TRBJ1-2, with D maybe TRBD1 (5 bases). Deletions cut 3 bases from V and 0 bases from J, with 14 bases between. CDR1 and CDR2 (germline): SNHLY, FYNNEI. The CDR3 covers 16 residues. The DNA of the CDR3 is TGTGCCAGCAGTGATGGCGTGTGGGGGACTAACTATGGCTACACCTTC. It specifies CASSDGVWGTNYGYTF.